A selection of T cell receptor beta chains follows, all from one sample in a study of T-cell memory formation after mild COVID-19. TCRdb reanalysed the 5' RACE reads using MiXCR and keeps one entry per CDR3 protein. The table includes fewer than 550,000 distinct CDR3 sequences, around 18% detected once. Sequencing was done on a sample of PBMCs or a T cell subset sorted from them (not recorded which). Source of these receptors: an adult woman who had mild COVID-19 (a few samples of this study predate the infection). Cell type and time point are not known. Each CDR3 is given with its conserved first and last residue. D genes are given only for firm matches. Size is omitted from some rows. Given values are once, few, many or a class for expanded clones.

j_gene,d_gene,abundance,v_gene,CDR3nt,CDR3aa
TRBJ2-5,NA,few,TRBV18,TGTGCCAGCTCACCAGGGGAGAGTAGCATGAAGACCCAGTACTTC,CASSPGESSMKTQYF
TRBJ2-7,NA,NA,TRBV5-1,TGCGCCAGCAGCCCGGGAGAAGCCTACGAGCAGTACTTC,CASSPGEAYEQYF
TRBJ2-7,NA,NA,TRBV29-1,TGCAGCGTCGACGAATTAGATCTGACCTACGAGCAGTACTTC,CSVDELDLTYEQYF
TRBJ1-2,NA,NA,TRBV12-3/TRBV12-4,TGTGCCAGCAGTTCTATAAATTACAGGGACTCTGGCTACACCTTC,CASSSINYRDSGYTF
TRBJ2-7,NA,few,TRBV15,TGTGCCACCAGCAGAGAAGGTGGCGAGCAGTACTTC,CATSREGGEQYF
TRBJ2-3,NA,many,TRBV7-9,TGTGCCAGCAGCTTAGCCCCAAGCACAGATACGCAGTATTTT,CASSLAPSTDTQYF
TRBJ1-1,NA,NA,TRBV5-1,TGCGCCAGCAGCCCTCATACCGGGACGGAGAACACTGAAGCTTTCTTT,CASSPHTGTENTEAFF
TRBJ1-2,NA,few,TRBV4-3,TGCGCCAGCAGCCAAGGGGGCCTGGAGGGCGGGAACTATGGCTACACCTTC,CASSQGGLEGGNYGYTF
TRBJ2-7,NA,NA,TRBV2,TGTGCCAGCAGTCCCTCCCACTACGAGCAGTACTTC,CASSPSHYEQYF
TRBJ2-1,TRBD1,few,TRBV5-1,TGCGCCAGCAGCTTGGCCGGGACAGGTGGTTTCAATGAGCAGTTCTTC,CASSLAGTGGFNEQFF